This TCR beta chain was found in a study of CD4 T cells in relation to SARS-CoV-2 and coronaviruses (dated by TCRdb to the early 2020s). Describing the broader study: The ViraFEST assay cultured PBMCs with antigen for roughly nine days, then sequenced TCR beta CDR3s to find antigen-specific clonal expansions. An HIV-1 Nef peptide pool or a no-peptide culture served as the negative reference condition. Patient-derived lymphoblastoid cell lines were used to map the HLA restriction of shared crossreactive spike epitopes. At the level of individual TCR clonotypes, the study evaluated whether memory CD4+ T cells crossreact between the spike proteins of SARS-CoV-2 and those of common cold coronaviruses. The Adaptive Biotechnologies TCR-sequencing kit was used to sequence samples from a few pre-COVID donors and the naive versus memory experiments, whereas other data were Illumina-based. Expansion assays from other donors in the study were sequenced with a different, Illumina-based TCR-beta assay. What the authors observed across the whole study: No donor contributed both pre-pandemic and post-infection samples, which limited tracing the source of pre-existing responses. Since the crossreactivity analysis centred on spike protein, crossreactivity against other viral proteins was not assessed. Roughly 64% of donors had memory CD4+ clonotypes that crossrecognized SARS-CoV-2 and at least one common cold coronavirus spike. The study was constrained by small numbers of patients and of tested TCRs. Significantly weaker SARS-CoV-2-driven expansion was shown by crossreactive clones than by monoreactive clones, consistent with antigenic imprinting.

CD4+ T cells from unexposed donors were collected before the COVID-19 pandemic (2011-2018). After 10 days of culture, CD4+ T cells were isolated with the EasySep CD4+ T cell isolation kit. As cell numbers permitted, CD4+ T cells from unexposed donors were tested for reactivity to SARS-CoV-2 S and N and to four common cold coronavirus spike pools. Each well held two million PBMCs cultured in IMDM containing 5% human AB serum and about 9.4 IU/ml IL-2. Half of the culture medium was replaced with fresh IL-2-containing medium on days 3 and 7. Triplicate replicate wells were generally used for each peptide culture condition. The leukapheresis product used for the unexposed donors was purchased from a commercial source. Ficoll-Paque PLUS gradient centrifugation was used to isolate PBMCs from leukapheresis product or whole blood. PBMCs were either cryopreserved at -140°C or used fresh in the expansion assay. The QIAamp Micro DNA Kit was used to extract genomic DNA from the CD4+ T cells.

As concerns this clone: The antigen it binds to is not known. Per-base quality was not reported, and no clone a single base away is much larger than it.

Library generation was performed with the immunoSEQ multiplex PCR assay. As for the original processing: Preprocessing removed nonproductive sequences and CDR3s not starting with C, not ending with F or W, or shorter than 7 amino acids. The MANAFEST web app was used to call antigen-specific clonotypes on the basis of expansion compared with the reference and with other culture wells. A clone counted as positive if significantly expanded in 2 of 3 replicate wells versus the reference culture at FDR below 0.05. To be called positive, a clone also had to show significant expansion compared with every other tandem well and an odds ratio greater than 5. CDR3 homology was measured as pairwise Levenshtein distance, computed with the stringdist R package after trimming three terminal residues from each end. Imported from immuneACCESS, the table was reduced by TCRdb to in-frame sequences with V and J called. These copies leave out some clones; in studies compared against another copy, an unresolved V gene accounts for under half, and the cause of the remainder is not known. V, J and clone size are taken as reported in that table, and D and trimming were inferred from the DNA itself. The table for this sample lists more than 15,000 clones; about three quarters of them were counted only once. About 18% of the sample comes from the top ten.

This receptor was taken from a human donor in good health. The sample comprised CD4+ T cells from PBMCs, cultured in vitro.

The DNA sequence is given as TGTGCCAGCAGTTTGACAGGCCTCGAGGGTTACAATGAGCAGTTCTTC. This sequence encodes CASSLTGLEGYNEQFF. Recombination joined TRBV28 with TRBJ2-1, and possibly TRBD1, on 6 matching bases. CDR1 and CDR2 were assigned from the germline V gene as MDHEN and SYDVKM. V is pared back by 3 bases and J by 4 bases, with 16 bases lying between the germline termini. The CDR3 runs 16 residues from the cysteine to the phenylalanine. Only CDR3 DNA remains: 48 bases, in frame from the first base.